This entry lists 19 T cell receptor beta chains sequenced from one sample in a study of cytomegalovirus exposure and HLA in healthy donors. The PCR had 60 Vbeta and 13 Jbeta primers. Method: immunoSEQ multiplex PCR; TCRdb's copy keeps in-frame clones and lacks some. The table has some 130,000 clones, approximately 60% seen once. Sequenced material: PBMCs. The receptor source for this set is a human donor in good health.

The chain recombines TRBV5-5 with TRBJ1-3, with TRBD1 identical over 8 bases. The CDR3 is 18 amino acids. The germline V gene encodes CDR1 SGHKS and CDR2 YYEKEE (reference sequence). V was clipped by 1 base and J by 4 bases; unmatched bases: 13. The CDR3 DNA reads TGTGCCAGCAGCTTGAGGGTTGGTCAGGGGGCATCGGGAAACACCATATATTTT. This codes for CASSLRVGQGASGNTIYF.

The gene calls are TRBV27 and TRBJ2-1; TRBD1 might be the D (5 bases). This CDR3 region has 14 residues. The germline V gene has CDR1 MNHEY and CDR2 SMNVEV (reference sequence). V lost 3 bases and J 1 base, leaving 7 bases between the germline ends. The CDR3: CASSFQGSYNEQFF. The DNA for the CDR3 is TGTGCCAGCAGTTTTCAGGGTTCCTACAATGAGCAGTTCTTC.

This chain joins TRBV6-5 and TRBJ2-2, with a tentative D call TRBD2 (6 bases). The V end was cut by 10 bases, the J end by 0 bases, with 15 bases between. Germline assignment: CDR1 MNHEY and CDR2 SVGAGI. CDR3 length: 15 residues. In DNA, the CDR3 is TGTGCCACCAACAGACTAGAAGCGAACACCGGGGAGCTGTTTTTT. As protein: CATNRLEANTGELFF.

The genes are TRBV4-3 and TRBJ2-7, with 7 bases matching TRBD2. V was pared by 8 bases and J by 4 bases, with 8 bases of the junction left unmatched. This CDR3 comprises 13 residues. Per germline, CDR1 LGHNA and CDR2 YSLEER. CDR3 protein: CASGRGGRYEQYF. The CDR3 DNA is TGCGCCAGCGGGCGCGGGGGTAGGTACGAGCAGTACTTC.

A word on this clone: Distinct nucleotide sequences in the sample also encode this CDR3. V is TRBV18 and J is TRBJ2-7; TRBD1 is a possible D gene (5 bases). Germline CDR1 KGHSH, CDR2 LQKENI. The CDR3 contains 18 residues. Trimming stripped 3 bases from V and 3 bases from J, with 24 bases between. The CDR3 sequence: CASSPLGRVTVLFYEQYF. As DNA, the CDR3 is TGTGCCAGCTCACCCCTGGGCAGGGTGACAGTCTTATTCTACGAGCAGTACTTC.

The genes are TRBV2 and TRBJ1-5; maybe TRBD1 (6 bases). V dropped 4 bases and J dropped 7 bases, with 17 bases sitting between them. This CDR3 has 15 amino acids. Per the germline V gene, CDR1 is SNHLY and CDR2 is FYNNEI. The CDR3 protein is CASSGGTNIQQPQHF. The CDR3 DNA is TGTGCCAGCAGTGGGGGGACAAATATTCAGCAGCCCCAGCATTTT.

The rearrangement joins TRBV2 to TRBJ2-3; possible D gene TRBD1, 5 bases. This CDR3 has 16 amino acids. Germline lookup yields CDR1 SNHLY and CDR2 FYNNEI. V was clipped by 7 bases and J by 0 bases, with 17 bases between them. This chain's CDR3 is CASTADSSTSTDTQYF. In nucleotides, the CDR3 is TGTGCCAGCACCGCCGACAGTTCCACTAGCACAGATACGCAGTATTTT.

J is TRBJ2-7 and V is TRBV5-4; 10 bases map to TRBD1. Trimming removed 3 bases from V and 2 bases from J; junction bases left unmatched: 5. CDR3 length: 15 amino acids. In germline, CDR1 is SGHNT, CDR2 YYREEE (reference sequence). This CDR3 is CASSYQGQGAYEQYF. The CDR3 region has the DNA TGTGCCAGCAGCTACCAAGGACAGGGGGCCTACGAGCAGTACTTC. Based on the CDR3 plus reference TRBV5-4 and TRBJ2-7, the full variable domain is ETGVTQSPTHLIKTRGQQVTLRCSSQSGHNTVSWYQQALGQGPQFIFQYYREEENGRGNFPPRFSGLQFPNYSSELNVNALELDDSALYLCASSYQGQGAYEQYFGPGTRLTVT.

V gene TRBV5-6 combines with J gene TRBJ2-7; tentative D call: TRBD2 (6 bases). The CDR3 loop spans 15 amino acids. The ends were cut back, 0 bases at V and 3 bases at J, with 13 bases in the middle. Germline CDR1 reads SGHDT; CDR2 reads YYEEEE. The chain's CDR3 is CASSLVFGGIYEQYF. The CDR3 DNA reads as TGTGCCAGCAGCTTGGTGTTCGGGGGAATCTACGAGCAGTACTTC.

This sequence joins TRBV29-1 and TRBJ2-7; TRBD2 matches 11 bases. Trimming took 5 bases from V and 4 from J; bases not matched to a gene: 4. CDR1 and CDR2 from the germline V gene are SQVTM and ANQGSEA. The CDR3 totals 13 residues. CDR3: CSVSTSGSYEQYF. The CDR3, as DNA: TGCAGCGTTAGCACTAGCGGGAGTTACGAGCAGTACTTC.

This sequence joins TRBV4-1 and TRBJ2-5, with 16 positions matching TRBD2. The CDR3 totals 17 residues. Germline CDR1 MGHRA, CDR2 YSYEKL. The trim removed 4 bases at V and 5 bases at J, leaving 7 bases unmatched. Here the CDR3 reads CASSLLGLAGGQETQYF. In DNA form, the CDR3 reads TGCGCCAGCAGCCTCCTGGGACTAGCGGGAGGGCAGGAGACCCAGTACTTC.

The rearrangement links TRBV28 to TRBJ1-1; perhaps TRBD1 as D (6 bases). The CDR3 length is 13 residues. Germline assignment: CDR1 MDHEN and CDR2 SYDVKM. Trimming took off 8 bases at V and 7 bases at J, with 17 bases between the two ends. DNA for the CDR3: TGTGCCAGCCATGTACCCAGGGGACATGAAGCTTTCTTT. It translates to CASHVPRGHEAFF.

The J gene is TRBJ1-1, the V gene TRBV21-1. TRBV21-1 is noted as a pseudogene. The CDR3 extends over 17 amino acids. Here the CDR3 DNA reads TGTGCCAGCAGCAAAGAGGGCGGGGGGCAGGGGAACACTGAAGCTTTCTTT. Its translation: CASSKEGGGQGNTEAFF.

In DNA, the CDR3 is TGTGCCAGTAGTACCTCCCGACAGGGGGCTTACGAGCAGTACTTC. It codes for CASSTSRQGAYEQYF. The chain combines TRBV19 with TRBJ2-7; TRBD1 matches at 10 bases. CDR1 is LNHDA and CDR2 is SQIVND in the germline V gene (reference sequence). This CDR3 is 15 amino acids long. The V segment lost 4 bases and the J segment 4 bases; nucleotides outside the gene matches: 7.

V is TRBV6-5 and J is TRBJ2-2; the match to TRBD2 covers 9 bases. CDR3 length: 14 residues. Trimming at V came to 4 bases and at J to 5 bases, leaving 2 bases not matched to a gene. The germline gives CDR1 MNHEY, CDR2 SVGAGI. CDR3 sequence reads: CASSWREGTGELFF. In nucleotides, the CDR3 is TGTGCCAGCAGTTGGCGGGAGGGGACCGGGGAGCTGTTTTTT.

The gene calls are TRBV5-6 and TRBJ2-1; 9 bases map to TRBD1. With V trimmed by 2 bases and J by 5 bases, 5 bases remained unmatched. The CDR3 consists of 15 residues. Germline loops: CDR1 SGHDT, CDR2 YYEEEE. The CDR3 loop is CASSFGQGFHNEQFF. The CDR3 bases are TGTGCCAGCAGCTTTGGACAGGGGTTCCACAATGAGCAGTTCTTC.

Note on this clone: This sample includes further DNA sequences coding for the same CDR3. The chain is built from TRBV2 and TRBJ2-2; TRBD1 is a possible D gene (6 bases). Germline-derived CDR1 and CDR2 are SNHLY and FYNNEI. This CDR3 is 13 amino acids long. Trimming removed 6 bases from V and 5 bases from J, with 10 bases in between. CDR3 residues: CASSEQGTGELFF. The CDR3 nucleotides read TGTGCCAGCAGCGAACAGGGAACCGGGGAGCTGTTTTTT.

This clone was counted only a few times. V gene TRBV2 combines with J gene TRBJ2-1; D is possibly TRBD2 (5 bases). Trimming removed 5 bases at V and 2 bases at J, with 13 bases between. Germline CDR1 SNHLY, CDR2 FYNNEI. The CDR3 contains 15 residues. CDR3 sequence: CASSPAVGPYNEQFF. The CDR3 region has the DNA TGTGCCAGCAGTCCAGCGGTGGGCCCCTACAATGAGCAGTTCTTC.

A note on this clone: Other DNA sequences in this sample translate to the same CDR3. The V call is TRBV6-4, the J call TRBJ2-1; D is perhaps TRBD1 (6 bases). In germline, CDR1 is MRHNA, CDR2 SNTAGT. V lost 6 bases and J 5 bases, leaving 17 bases between the germline ends. The CDR3 runs 15 residues. The CDR3 region is CASREAQGDHNEQFF. The DNA of the CDR3 is TGTGCCAGCAGAGAGGCACAGGGCGACCACAATGAGCAGTTCTTC.